One sample yielded the 26 T cell receptor beta chains listed below, sequenced in a study of shared clonotypes between healthy human individuals. Using immunoSEQ multiplex PCR, the repertoire was profiled, and TCRdb retains in-frame clones only, with some absent. This sample carries 2 million to 2.5 million clones, 90% to 97% of them seen once, and the ten largest clones take roughly 0.13%. Material: naive CD4+ T cells sorted from blood. As to subset: CD45RA+ positively selected. The receptors originated from a young man in good health.

This clone was counted between two and nine times. This chain connects TRBV30 to TRBJ1-6, with 7 nucleotides matching TRBD1. The V and J ends lost 5 bases and 6 bases, in that order; junction bases with no gene match: 7. This CDR3 region has 14 residues. Germline V CDR1 and CDR2: GTSNPN, SVGIG (reference sequence). CDR3 region: CAWVSGQSNSPLHF. The CDR3 DNA is TGTGCCTGGGTTTCGGGACAGTCTAATTCACCCCTCCACTTT.

V usage is TRBV4-1 and J usage is TRBJ2-7, with TRBD1 identical over 7 bases. This CDR3 has 15 amino acids. Germline V CDR1 and CDR2: MGHRA, YSYEKL. V lost 1 base and J lost 4; bases outside the gene matches: 7. This chain's CDR3 is CASSQVPGQQYEQYF. For the CDR3, the DNA is TGCGCCAGCAGCCAAGTGCCGGGACAGCAATACGAGCAGTACTTC.

The chain has TRBV2 and TRBJ1-2; D is ambiguous. V was pared by 3 bases and J by 4 bases, with 12 bases between. CDR1 is SNHLY, CDR2 FYNNEI, per germline. This CDR3 is 14 amino acids long. This CDR3 is CASSDVLDFYGYTF. CDR3 DNA sequence: TGTGCCAGCAGTGATGTTTTGGACTTCTATGGCTACACCTTC.

J is TRBJ2-7 and V is TRBV16; tentatively, D is TRBD1 (6 bases). There are 15 residues in the CDR3. Trimming removed 2 bases from V and 1 base from J, with 12 bases in between. The germline gives CDR1 KGHSY, CDR2 FQNENV. CDR3 sequence (DNA): TGTGCCAGCAGCCAAAGGCCAGGGGATTCCTACGAGCAGTACTTC. Its translation is CASSQRPGDSYEQYF.

The chain employs TRBV10-3 and TRBJ2-1; the match to TRBD2 covers 7 bases. Germline-derived CDR1 and CDR2 are ENHRY and SYGVKD. There are 16 residues in the CDR3. Unmatched junction bases numbered 8, after V lost 4 bases and J lost 2 bases. CDR3 in amino acids: CAISGTSSGAYNEQFF. Here the CDR3 DNA reads TGTGCCATCAGTGGGACCTCTAGCGGCGCCTACAATGAGCAGTTCTTC.

This clone appeared a single time. The chain uses TRBV10-3 and TRBJ2-7; tentative D call: TRBD2 (6 bases). This CDR3 has 13 residues. V dropped 3 bases and J dropped 5 bases, with 11 bases sitting between them. Germline CDR1 ENHRY, CDR2 SYGVKD. The CDR3, as DNA: TGTGCCATCAGTGAACGACTAGTCCACGAGCAGTACTTC. Translating gives CAISERLVHEQYF.

CDR3 residues: CAWTLGSSPPTDTQYF. The CDR3 region has the DNA TGTGCCTGGACCTTAGGGAGTTCACCCCCCACAGATACGCAGTATTTT. The chain combines TRBV30 with TRBJ2-3, with a possible D match to TRBD2 (5 bases). CDR1 GTSNPN and CDR2 SVGIG come from the germline V gene (reference sequence). The ends were cut back, 4 bases at V and 2 bases at J, with 19 bases in the middle. This CDR3 region has 16 residues.

In nucleotides, the CDR3 is TGTGCCAGCTCACCGGACAGGGGGAACCCTGGAAACACCATATATTTT. Its translation: CASSPDRGNPGNTIYF. The chain is built from TRBV18 and TRBJ1-3; 10 bases are a match to TRBD1. This CDR3 is 16 amino acids long. The V and J ends lost 3 bases and 2 bases, in that order; junction bases with no gene match: 4. Germline V CDR1 and CDR2: KGHSH, LQKENI.

The gene calls are TRBV13 and TRBJ2-7, with a weak D call TRBD2 (5 bases). Trimming removed 3 bases from V and 2 bases from J, with 11 bases in between. CDR3 size: 14 residues. CDR1 and CDR2 from the germline V gene are PRHDT and FYEKMQ (reference sequence). The CDR3 nucleotides read TGTGCCAGCAGCTTCCGACCCGGGGCCTACGAGCAGTACTTC. Its protein product is CASSFRPGAYEQYF.

The V gene is TRBV21-1, the J gene TRBJ1-2; TRBD1, as called in the table, went unchecked against the DNA. TRBV21-1 is a known pseudogene. This CDR3 comprises 16 residues. CDR3 bases: TGTGCCACCATCCAGGAGGACCAGGACAGGATCTATGGCTACACCTTC. Its translation is CATIQEDQDRIYGYTF.

V is TRBV10-2 and J is TRBJ1-1, with D hard to call. Germline loops: CDR1 WSHSY, CDR2 SAAADI. The ends were cut back, 8 bases at V and 2 bases at J, with 12 bases in the middle. CDR3 length equals 13 residues. CDR3 residues: CASVEAPNTEAFF. The DNA of the CDR3 is TGCGCCAGCGTGGAGGCTCCTAACACTGAAGCTTTCTTT.

The chain links TRBV29-1 to TRBJ2-4; the D is unclear. This CDR3 contains 14 residues. V dropped 5 bases and J dropped 0 bases, with 11 bases sitting between them. Germline V lookup: CDR1 SQVTM, CDR2 ANQGSEA. The DNA of the CDR3 is TGCAGCGTTTCCGGACGGCTAGCCAAAAACATTCAGTACTTC. Protein product: CSVSGRLAKNIQYF.

This clone came up once. Other DNA sequences within the sample encode an identical CDR3. The chain is built from TRBV5-1 and TRBJ2-7; D is possibly TRBD2 (6 bases). The ends were cut back, 1 base at V and 5 bases at J, with 7 bases in the middle. There are 12 residues in the CDR3. From germline, CDR1 is SGHRS and CDR2 YFSETQ. The CDR3 sequence is CASSLPGDEQYF. The CDR3 nucleotides are TGCGCCAGCAGCTTGCCGGGGGACGAGCAGTACTTC.

The genes are TRBV5-3 and TRBJ2-3; 10 nucleotides line up with TRBD1. TRBV5-3 is sorted into the ORF group, with uncertain function. Trimming cost V 1 base and J 3 bases; bases outside gene matches: 2. The CDR3 has 15 residues. The CDR3 sequence is CARSLRDRGTDTQYF. As DNA, the CDR3 is TGTGCCAGAAGCTTGCGGGACAGGGGAACAGATACGCAGTATTTT.

In nucleotides, the CDR3 is TGCAGTCCCGGGGGCCCCTACGAGCAGTACTTC. Translation: CSPGGPYEQYF. V usage is TRBV20-1 and J usage is TRBJ2-7; the D call may be TRBD1 or TRBD2 (6 bases each). CDR1 is DFQATT, CDR2 SNEGSKA, per germline (reference sequence). The V end lost 8 bases, the J end lost 2 bases, and 10 bases lay between the germline ends. There are 11 residues in the CDR3.

The J gene is TRBJ2-5, the V gene TRBV11-2, with D perhaps TRBD1 (6 bases). The J call may be wrong; the DNA end is better matched by TRBJ2-7. Germline CDR1 reads SGHAT; CDR2 reads FQNNGV. The CDR3 is 13 residues long. CDR3 DNA sequence: TGTGCCAGCAGGTACTCAGGGGTCTACGAGCAGTACTTC. Amino acids: CASRYSGVYEQYF.

The chain links TRBV11-3 to TRBJ2-3; TRBD1 aligns across 8 bases. Germline V gene data show CDR1 as SGHNT and CDR2 as YENEEA. J was trimmed by 6 bases and V by 1 base; bases with no gene match: 6. CDR3 length equals 15 residues. CDR3 in amino acids: CASSLGQGAMDTQYF. In DNA, the CDR3 is TGTGCCAGCAGCTTAGGGCAGGGGGCGATGGATACGCAGTATTTT.

The chain combines TRBV30 with TRBJ1-2; D ambiguous. CDR3 size: 13 residues. In germline, CDR1 is GTSNPN, CDR2 SVGIG (reference sequence). The germline V and J ends were trimmed by 3 bases and 5 bases, with 13 bases remaining between them. The CDR3: CAWRSRPQYGYTF. The CDR3 bases are TGTGCCTGGAGAAGCAGGCCGCAATATGGCTACACCTTC.

The chain has TRBV6-1 and TRBJ2-4; 9 nucleotides agree with TRBD1. The germline V gene has CDR1 MNHNS and CDR2 SASEGT. The CDR3 is 16 residues long. V lost 1 base, J lost 2 bases, and 3 bases stayed unmatched. CDR3 nucleotides: TGTGCCAGCAGTGAAGTCACAGGGGGCACCAAAAACATTCAGTACTTC. This gives the protein CASSEVTGGTKNIQYF.

The chain recombines TRBV20-1 with TRBJ2-1; the D is unclear. Trimming removed 4 bases from V and 9 bases from J, with 7 bases in between. From germline, CDR1 is DFQATT and CDR2 SNEGSKA (reference sequence). This CDR3 contains 10 residues. CDR3 amino acids: CSAIGVEQFF. The CDR3 DNA follows: TGCAGTGCTATCGGCGTTGAGCAGTTCTTC.

The chain recombines TRBV4-1 with TRBJ1-2; possible D gene TRBD1, 6 bases. In germline, CDR1 is MGHRA, CDR2 YSYEKL. This CDR3 contains 13 residues. The V and J ends lost 4 bases and 6 bases respectively, with 12 bases between them. The CDR3 bases are TGCGCCAGCAGCCCCTTTTCAGGGGATGGCTACACCTTC. Translating gives CASSPFSGDGYTF.

In this sample, this clone turned up once. This chain joins TRBV28 and TRBJ1-2; no reliable D call. This CDR3 has 14 residues. Deletions cut 5 bases from V and 4 bases from J, with 14 bases between. Germline-derived CDR1 and CDR2 are MDHEN and SYDVKM. CDR3 coding DNA: TGTGCCAGCAGTCTGGCCTCCTGGACCTATGGCTACACCTTC. It is translated as CASSLASWTYGYTF.

CDR3 sequence (DNA): TGTGCCTGGAGTTTTAGCGGGGCTAGCACAGATACGCAGTATTTT. This encodes CAWSFSGASTDTQYF. The chain uses TRBV30 and TRBJ2-3, with 8 positions matching TRBD2. Germline values: CDR1 GTSNPN, CDR2 SVGIG (reference sequence). The CDR3 loop spans 15 amino acids. V trimming: 2 bases; J trimming: 0 bases; junction bases outside the gene matches: 4.

A single count supports this clone. This chain joins TRBV13 and TRBJ2-5; the match to TRBD2 covers 9 bases. Germline V lookup: CDR1 PRHDT, CDR2 FYEKMQ (reference sequence). The CDR3 spans 16 residues. The J segment lost 5 bases and the V segment lost 5 bases, leaving 12 bases of the junction unmatched. Here the CDR3 reads CASSPTPLSGSETQYF. The CDR3 nucleotides read TGTGCCAGCAGCCCCACCCCGCTTAGCGGGAGTGAGACCCAGTACTTC.

The gene calls are TRBV27 and TRBJ1-1; perhaps TRBD1 as D (5 bases). Germline V gives CDR1 MNHEY, CDR2 SMNVEV (reference sequence). Trimming took 5 bases from V and 3 from J, leaving 19 bases between them. The CDR3 consists of 16 residues. The CDR3 loop reads CASSLNPGRSDTEAFF. Written as DNA, the CDR3 is TGTGCCAGCAGTCTTAACCCGGGACGATCGGACACTGAAGCTTTCTTT.

The chain uses TRBV5-4 and TRBJ1-1, with a weak D call TRBD1 (5 bases). Per germline, CDR1 SGHNT and CDR2 YYREEE (reference sequence). Trimming left V 1 base short and J 5 bases short, with 9 bases between. The CDR3 is 13 residues long. The CDR3 loop is CASSLMGVTEAFF. The CDR3 coding sequence is TGTGCCAGCAGCTTGATGGGGGTAACTGAAGCTTTCTTT.